This T cell receptor beta chain was sequenced in a study of graft-versus-host responses after intestinal transplantation. Repertoires were generated with immunoSEQ multiplex PCR, while TCRdb's copy carries only in-frame clones and drops some. The sample records around 100,000 clones, more than 85% being singletons. J lost 0 bases, V lost 0 bases, and 10 bases had no gene match. The germline V gene encodes CDR1 MGHRA and CDR2 YSYEKL. CDR3 length: 19 residues. In the case of this clone: What it binds is unknown.

The sample consisted of unstimulated CD8+ T cells sorted from spleen or lymph node cells, taken before intestinal transplant. This receptor was taken from a human donor who received an intestinal transplant. The chain is built from TRBV4-1 and TRBJ1-4; 7 nucleotides align to TRBD1. Here the CDR3 reads CASSQEAPGQSSTNEKLFF. CDR3 coding DNA: TGCGCCAGCAGCCAAGAGGCGCCGGGACAGAGTTCAACTAATGAAAAACTGTTTTTT.